Given below is one T cell receptor beta chain in context. Its target is not known. Different DNA sequences within this sample yield the same CDR3. This sample stems from a study of Ad26.COV2.S vaccination and SARS-CoV-2 variants. Findings and caveats of the study: Vaccinees reportedly had broad spike-specific CD8+ and CD4+ T cell responses. Higher spike-specific TCR breadth was found in vaccine recipients than in placebo recipients. Similar non-spike TCR breadth was seen in vaccine and placebo recipients.

Repertoires were generated with immunoSEQ multiplex PCR, while TCRdb's copy carries only in-frame clones and drops some. The sample holds 410,000 or so clones, around 90% seen once. The treatment here: around 19 received Ad26.COV2.S at low or high dose, single or two shots; about five received placebo; per-sample allocation not given. Day 63 following the first vaccine or placebo injection was when the samples were taken. Sequenced material: peripheral blood, taken in a trial of Ad26.COV2.S vaccine versus placebo. This receptor was taken from a person aged 18-60 years who received the Ad26.COV2.S COVID-19 vaccine or a placebo.

CDR3 in amino acids: CSVRDGQETQYF. Here the CDR3 DNA reads TGCAGCGTGCGGGACGGACAAGAGACCCAGTACTTC. This chain uses TRBV29-1 with TRBJ2-5; D is perhaps TRBD2 (6 bases). V dropped 6 bases and J dropped 2 bases, with 10 bases sitting between them. Germline loops: CDR1 SQVTM, CDR2 ANQGSEA. The CDR3 consists of 12 residues.